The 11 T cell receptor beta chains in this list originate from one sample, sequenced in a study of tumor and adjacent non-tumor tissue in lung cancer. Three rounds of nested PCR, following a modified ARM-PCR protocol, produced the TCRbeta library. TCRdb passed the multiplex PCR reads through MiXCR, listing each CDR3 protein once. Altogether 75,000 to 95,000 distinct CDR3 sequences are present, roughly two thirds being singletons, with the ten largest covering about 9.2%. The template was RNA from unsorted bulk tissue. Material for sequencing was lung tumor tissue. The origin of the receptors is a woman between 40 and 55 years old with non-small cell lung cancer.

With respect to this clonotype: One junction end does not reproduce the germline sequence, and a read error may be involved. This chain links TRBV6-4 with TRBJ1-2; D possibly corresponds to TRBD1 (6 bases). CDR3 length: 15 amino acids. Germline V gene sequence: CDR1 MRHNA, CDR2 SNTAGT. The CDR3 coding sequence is TGTGCCAGCACTGTCGAGGCAGGGGCTAACTGTGGCTACACCTTC. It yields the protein CASTVEAGANCGYTF.

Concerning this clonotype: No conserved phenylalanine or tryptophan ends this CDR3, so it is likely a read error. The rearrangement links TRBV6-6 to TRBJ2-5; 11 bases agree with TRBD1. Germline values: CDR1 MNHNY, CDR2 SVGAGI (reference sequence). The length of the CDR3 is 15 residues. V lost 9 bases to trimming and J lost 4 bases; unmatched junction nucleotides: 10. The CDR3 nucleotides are TGTGCCAGTAGCTCCCCCGGGACAGGGGGAGAGACCCAGTACCTC. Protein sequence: CASSSPGTGGETQYL.

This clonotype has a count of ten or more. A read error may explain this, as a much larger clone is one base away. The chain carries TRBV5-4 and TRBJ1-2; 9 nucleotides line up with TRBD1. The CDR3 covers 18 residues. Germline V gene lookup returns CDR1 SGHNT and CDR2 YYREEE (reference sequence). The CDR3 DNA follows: TGTGCCAGCAGCCCTGGACAGGGGACAAGCCTCTCTAACTGTGGCTACACCTTC. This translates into CASSPGQGTSLSNCGYTF.

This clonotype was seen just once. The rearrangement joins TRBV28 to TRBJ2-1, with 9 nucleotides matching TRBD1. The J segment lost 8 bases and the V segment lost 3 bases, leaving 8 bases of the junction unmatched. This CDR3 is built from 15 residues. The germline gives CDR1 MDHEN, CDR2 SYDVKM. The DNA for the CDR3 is TGTGCCAGCAGTTTCGGGGACAGGGACAACGATGAGCAGTTCTTC. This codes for CASSFGDRDNDEQFF.

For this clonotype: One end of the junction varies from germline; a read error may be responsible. CDR3: CASRLGGGCNEQLF. The CDR3 DNA follows: TGTGCCAGCCGGCTTGGGGGAGGGTGCAATGAGCAGCTCTTC. This chain uses TRBV5-4 with TRBJ2-1; 7 nucleotides agree with TRBD2. The CDR3 spans 14 residues. Germline V lookup: CDR1 SGHNT, CDR2 YYREEE (reference sequence).

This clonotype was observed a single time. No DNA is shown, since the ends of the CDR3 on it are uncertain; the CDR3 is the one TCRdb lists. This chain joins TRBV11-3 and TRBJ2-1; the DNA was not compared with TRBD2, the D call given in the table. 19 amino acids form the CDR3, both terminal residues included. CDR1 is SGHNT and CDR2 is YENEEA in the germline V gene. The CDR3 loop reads CVSSLDLGRLVGVGNEHFF.

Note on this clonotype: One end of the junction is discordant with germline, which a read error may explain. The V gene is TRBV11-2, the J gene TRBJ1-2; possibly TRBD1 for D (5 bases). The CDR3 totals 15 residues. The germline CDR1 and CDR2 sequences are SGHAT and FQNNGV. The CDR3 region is CASSSGAGLWSGYTF. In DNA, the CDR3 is TGTGCCAGCAGCTCCGGGGCAGGTTTGTGGAGCGGCTACACTTTC.

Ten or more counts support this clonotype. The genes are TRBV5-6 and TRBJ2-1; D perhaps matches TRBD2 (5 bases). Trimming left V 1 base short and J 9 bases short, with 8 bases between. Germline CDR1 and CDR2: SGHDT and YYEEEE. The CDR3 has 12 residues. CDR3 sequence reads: CASSLKRFEQFF. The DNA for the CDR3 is TGTGCCAGCAGCTTGAAGCGGTTTGAGCAGTTCTTC.

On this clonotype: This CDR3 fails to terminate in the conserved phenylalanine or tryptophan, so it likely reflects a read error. Here the CDR3 DNA reads TGTGCCACCCAAGGGACAGGGGGCATCTACGAGCAGTACCTC. Translated, it gives CATQGTGGIYEQYL. The chain links TRBV19 to TRBJ2-7; 12 bases line up with TRBD1. Trimming took 10 bases from V and 3 from J; bases not matched to a gene: 7. The CDR3 is 14 residues long. Germline V gives CDR1 LNHDA, CDR2 SQIVND (reference sequence).

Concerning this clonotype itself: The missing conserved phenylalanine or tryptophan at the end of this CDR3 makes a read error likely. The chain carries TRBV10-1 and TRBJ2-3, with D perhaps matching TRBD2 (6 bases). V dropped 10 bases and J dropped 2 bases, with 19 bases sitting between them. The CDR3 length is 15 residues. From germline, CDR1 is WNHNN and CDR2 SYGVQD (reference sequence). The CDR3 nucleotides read TGCGCCAACACCAATTTGGGGGACTTCACAGATACGCAGTATTTA. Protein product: CANTNLGDFTDTQYL.

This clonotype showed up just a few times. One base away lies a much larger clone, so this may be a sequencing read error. CDR3 region: CATSLPGGEDTQYF. CDR3 nucleotides: TGTGCCACCAGCTTGCCGGGAGGGGAAGATACGCAGTATTTT. The chain employs TRBV5-4 and TRBJ2-3; TRBD2 matches at 8 bases. CDR3 length: 14 residues. Germline CDR1 SGHNT, CDR2 YYREEE (reference sequence).